The rows below give T cell receptor beta chains drawn from one sample of a study of a mutant IDH1 vaccine in newly diagnosed glioma. Sequenced by immunoSEQ multiplex PCR; TCRdb stores in-frame clones only, minus some. Here the sample spans about 67,000 clones, over 70% being singletons. No antigen has been identified for these receptors. The starting material was PBMCs, obtained from a glioma patient whose treatment included an IDH1 peptide vaccine. These receptors were obtained from a man between 18 and 35 years old with glioma. Both conserved end residues are part of each CDR3. The order of the fields is clone size, J gene, V gene, CDR3 protein. Clone size appears in some rows only: once, few, many, or a class for an expanded clone.

abundance: -; j_gene: TRBJ1-2; v_gene: TRBV14; CDR3aa: CASSQDYRGGGYTF
abundance: -; j_gene: TRBJ1-4; v_gene: TRBV30; CDR3aa: CAWAHVREKLFF
abundance: -; j_gene: TRBJ2-7; v_gene: TRBV27; CDR3aa: CASSRTSSYEQYF
abundance: -; j_gene: TRBJ2-7; v_gene: TRBV6-5; CDR3aa: CASSFQKVQYF
abundance: -; j_gene: TRBJ2-7; v_gene: TRBV4-1; CDR3aa: CASSQKLTGTGGSYEQYF
abundance: -; j_gene: TRBJ2-1; v_gene: TRBV19; CDR3aa: CASNTGTRGNEQFF
abundance: -; j_gene: TRBJ2-3; v_gene: TRBV5-1; CDR3aa: CASSRRMGQRVADTQYF
abundance: -; j_gene: TRBJ2-7; v_gene: TRBV18; CDR3aa: CASSVNRGTYEQYF
abundance: -; j_gene: TRBJ1-1; v_gene: TRBV6-5; CDR3aa: CASSYSWQGNTEAFF
abundance: -; j_gene: TRBJ1-2; v_gene: TRBV5-4; CDR3aa: CASSLTGGNYGYTF
abundance: -; j_gene: TRBJ1-3; v_gene: TRBV7-9; CDR3aa: CASSLGGGFPGNTIYF
abundance: -; j_gene: TRBJ2-5; v_gene: TRBV5-6; CDR3aa: CASSLKMVQGTQYF
abundance: few; j_gene: TRBJ1-1; v_gene: TRBV7-3; CDR3aa: CASSRRGRDTEAFF
abundance: -; j_gene: TRBJ1-2; v_gene: TRBV5-5; CDR3aa: CASSPVTNYGYTF
abundance: few; j_gene: TRBJ1-1; v_gene: TRBV20-1; CDR3aa: CSAFGQLEAFF
abundance: -; j_gene: TRBJ2-1; v_gene: TRBV15; CDR3aa: CATSRDYRRTSGYNEQFF
abundance: -; j_gene: TRBJ1-2; v_gene: TRBV2; CDR3aa: CASSRQGALSYGYTF
abundance: -; j_gene: TRBJ1-2; v_gene: TRBV4-1; CDR3aa: CASSHGTGQIDNYGYTF